This T cell receptor beta chain was profiled in a study of T cell responses to AZD1222 COVID-19 vaccine. There are 18 residues in the CDR3. Germline V CDR1 and CDR2: MNHNY, SVGAGI (reference sequence). J was trimmed by 6 bases and V by 5 bases; bases with no gene match: 19. The method was immunoSEQ multiplex PCR; TCRdb's version includes in-frame clones alone and lacks a portion of them. The sample has about 140,000 clones, 85% to 90% seen once. The chain links TRBV6-6 to TRBJ1-5; 7 bases fit TRBD1. The TCR comes from an adult in good health. The sample was peripheral blood, taken on day 0 of AZD1222 vaccination. The CDR3, as DNA: TGTGCCAGCAGTCCAACCTTTTCGAGACAGGGAAGTTTTCAGCCCCAGCATTTT. It translates to CASSPTFSRQGSFQPQHF.